The source of this T cell receptor (beta chain) is a study of graft-versus-host responses after intestinal transplantation (dated by TCRdb to the early 2020s). General notes on the study: Multivisceral, liver-intestinal, or isolated intestinal transplants were received by the recipients. Every recipient was given anti-thymocyte globulin induction, then maintenance tacrolimus and steroids for approximately 3 years. After intestinal transplantation, graft-versus-host and host-versus-graft alloreactive T cell clones in the graft, circulation and bone marrow were tracked using bulk TCR-beta CDR3 sequencing. To identify alloreactive clones, pre-transplant mixed lymphocyte reaction products were sequenced and then compared with unstimulated pre-transplant donor and recipient T cells. A cohort of about 26 intestinal transplant recipients, including one retransplant, was enrolled, and a few patients lacking pretransplant specimens were excluded. A peak of at least 4% donor T cells among recipient peripheral blood mononuclear cells was the definition used for donor T cell macrochimerism. Instead of going to the commercial service, samples from a few later patients were sequenced in-house on an Illumina MiSeq and processed with MiXCR.

The library was produced with the immunoSEQ multiplex PCR assay. For most patients, high-throughput TCR-beta CDR3 sequencing of genomic DNA was performed by Adaptive Biotechnologies. In the authors' own workflow: TCR sequencing data for around 20 patients were retrieved from Adaptive's ImmunoSEQ software; three other patients were processed with MiXCR and VDJtools. CDR3 nucleotide sequences shared between donor and recipient were removed because the origin of such sequences could not be assigned. Alloreactive clones required at least 2-fold expansion over unstimulated cells and minimum CFSE-low frequency of 0.002% (template counts) or 0.001% (read counts). Mappable clones were those detected in sequenced pre-transplant spleen, lymph node, or MLR CFSE-low populations of the donor or recipient. The cumulative frequency of alloreactive clones was calculated as a percentage of all sequences, weighted by copy number. Entries here come from immuneACCESS through TCRdb and include only in-frame sequences with V and J called. Some clones fail to appear in such tables; in the studies checked, an unresolved V gene covers under half of the shortfall, and the cause of the remainder is unknown. Clonal size and the V and J genes are those of that table, whereas D and trimming came from the DNA. The sample has 62,000 or so clones on record, around nine tenths of them singletons. The ten largest clonotypes hold approximately 1.5% of the sample.

Blood samples were collected up to 4 times in the first month after transplant and then at least monthly when available. Results the study describes overall, beyond this receptor: The relatively low number and heterogeneity of intestinal transplant patients limited the conclusions. Patients with donor T cell macrochimerism had high GvH to HvG T cell clonal ratios in their allografts. Early after transplant, peak levels of circulating GvH clones were found to be associated with declines in HvG clones. GvH clones were detected in recipient bone marrow, and some of these GvH clones were observed earlier in ileal mucosa or blood, consistent with an intestinal mucosal origin.

The CDR1 and CDR2 encoded by the germline V gene are LGHNA and YNFKEQ. V is trimmed back by 5 bases and J by 9 bases, and the junction contains 8 bases that no gene match accounts for. CDR3 length: 15 amino acids, cysteine to phenylalanine. CDR3 DNA is the only sequence kept; it has 45 bases, read in frame from the first base. Concerning this clone itself: Its target antigen remains unknown. No much larger clonotype is one base removed from it; base qualities were not supplied.

Recombination linked TRBV4-2 to TRBJ2-1, with 12 bases matching TRBD2. Source: PBMCs, taken 26 days after transplant. The clonotype was recovered from a human patient who received an intestinal transplant, so some T cells may come from the graft donor. The DNA sequence is TGTGCCAGCAGCACGACCACTAGCGGGGGGCTTGAGCAGTTCTTC. This is translated as CASSTTTSGGLEQFF.